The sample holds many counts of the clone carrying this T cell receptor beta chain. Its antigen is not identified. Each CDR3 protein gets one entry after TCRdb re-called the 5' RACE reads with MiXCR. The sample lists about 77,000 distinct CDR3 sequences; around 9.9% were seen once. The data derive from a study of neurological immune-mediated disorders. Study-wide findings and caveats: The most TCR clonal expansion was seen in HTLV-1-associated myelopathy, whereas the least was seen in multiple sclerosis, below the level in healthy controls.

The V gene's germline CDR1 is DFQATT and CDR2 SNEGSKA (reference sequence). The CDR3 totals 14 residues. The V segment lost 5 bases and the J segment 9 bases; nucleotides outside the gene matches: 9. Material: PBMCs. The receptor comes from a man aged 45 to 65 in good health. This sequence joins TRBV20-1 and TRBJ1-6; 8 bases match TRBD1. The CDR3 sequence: CSAPEGTGVSPLHF. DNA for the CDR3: TGCAGTGCTCCCGAGGGGACAGGAGTTTCACCCCTCCACTTT.